The present entry profiles one TCR beta chain with its context. The specificity of this receptor is unknown. Base qualities are missing; no much larger clone stands one base away. The data stem from a study of T cell responses to AZD1222 COVID-19 vaccine (dated by TCRdb to the early 2020s). Context from the whole study: AZD1222 recipients given second doses at about 4 weeks or at about 12 weeks were pooled, since spike-specific TCR depth and breadth were not found to differ between the two schedules. TCR sequencing was performed for 230 to 250 trial participants, of whom about 200 were given two doses of AZD1222 and around 25 were given two doses of MenACWY control vaccine. Trial participants were enrolled by age into subgroups of 18-55, 56-69 and 70-plus years, and roughly 150, 30 and 60 TCR-sequenced participants, respectively, were included in these subgroups. The investigation overall reported the following: Conclusions about previously exposed vaccinees were limited because only six AZD1222 recipients were SARS-CoV-2 seropositive at baseline. The whole spike protein was spanned by vaccine-associated CD4 TCRs, and dominant responses were seen in regions 160-218 and 743-854. Because no samples from the day 14 peak response were available, repertoires could be characterized only after the peak T cell response. After two AZD1222 doses, spike-specific TCR breadth and depth were significantly higher than at day 0 and than in MenACWY recipients. Most participants were white British and females outnumbered males, and the authors suggested that clonal diversity may have been underestimated. In the small 56-69-year group, the increase in depth fell short of significance, most likely because of low power. Reportedly, close to half of the unique spike-specific TCRs recognized epitopes lying outside the regions that are mutated in the B.1.351 and B.1.1.7 variants.

The CDR3 regions of human TCRbeta chains were analyzed by immunosequencing. The authors' pipeline ran thus. Repertoire TCRs were checked for matches against a reference library of SARS-CoV-2-specific TCRs that had been generated using the MIRA antigen-specificity platform. Breadth was defined as the fraction of unique TCRs that were SARS-CoV-2-associated. Depth was defined as the fraction of total T cells that were SARS-CoV-2-associated. Using the MIRA data, each spike-specific TCR was assigned both to the spike region to which the TCR was reactive and to a CD4 or CD8 class. Log10-transformed breadth and depth values were compared by one-way ANOVA with Sidak's multiple comparisons tests. As stored in TCRdb, this immuneACCESS dataset retains in-frame rearrangements with V and J assigned. A fraction of the clones does not appear; measured against another copy, unresolved V genes explain less than half of the discrepancy, and the remainder lacks a known reason. That table is the source of V, J and clone size, and D and trimming were worked out from the DNA. The sample table records 150,000 to 200,000 clones; around 95% of these occur just once. About 0.6% of the sample is taken by the ten largest.

Taken from cysteine to phenylalanine, the CDR3 has 16 residues. CDR3 DNA is the only sequence kept; it has 48 bases, read in frame from the first base. Unmatched junction bases come to 11, with V trimmed by 5 bases and J by 1 base. For CDR1 and CDR2, the germline V gene lists SGHVS and FQNEAQ. The intended sense of this specimen's time point label: baseline before first vaccination. Vaccinee samples were obtained from the UK trials COV001 and COV002, which included a single-blind randomized controlled phase 2/3 trial of AZD1222 (ChAdOx1 nCoV-19) in healthy adults. For TCRbeta chain sequencing, PBMC samples from trial participants were taken at day 0 and at day 28 after the second dose.

The specimen comprised peripheral blood, sampled on day 0 of AZD1222 vaccination. The rearranged chain carries TRBV7-8 and TRBJ2-7; 7 junctional bases match TRBD1. The clonotype comes from an adult in good health. The CDR3 region: CASSVPRQGRSYEQYF. The nucleotide sequence is given as TGTGCCAGCAGCGTCCCCCGACAGGGTCGGTCCTACGAGCAGTACTTC.